The entry that follows covers one T cell receptor beta chain sequence. Its cognate antigen is unknown. Amplification targeted TCR beta CDR3 regions from RNA transcripts. The HTBI primer set was used in a first-round RT-PCR of the TCR CDR3. Each CDR3 protein gets one entry after TCRdb re-called the multiplex PCR reads with MiXCR. The table lists hundreds of thousands of distinct CDR3 sequences, around 42% of them singletons. From germline, CDR1 is SQVTM and CDR2 ANQGSEA. The CDR3 has 12 amino acids. J gave up 6 bases and V 7 bases, and 4 bases lay outside the gene matches. This record belongs to a study of T cells in Graves' hyperthyroidism and ophthalmopathy. Broader study findings: Most expanded thyroid clonotypes above 0.001 recurred in blood. Ophthalmopathy was predicted by the model a median of approximately six months ahead of onset.

Newly diagnosed patients aged 18 to 65 had hyperthyroidism of under 2 months' duration. Diagnoses were made from clinical symptoms, serum measures (thyroxine and TRAb), thyroid ultrasound and orbital computed tomography. The chain recombines TRBV29-1 with TRBJ2-2, with 8 bases aligning to TRBD1. The receptor comes from a woman aged 18-35 years with Graves' hyperthyroidism. The sequencing input was peripheral blood or thyroid tissue (not recorded which). Written as DNA, the CDR3 is TGCAGCGCATCAGGGGGCGCCGGGGAGCTGTTTTTT. Residues: CSASGGAGELFF.